The 31 T cell receptor beta chains reported below all come from one sample, sequenced in a study of siplizumab effects on memory and regulatory T cells. The table came from immunoSEQ multiplex PCR; TCRdb's copy has only in-frame clones and leaves some out. This sample has some 100,000 clones, with 90% to 95% found just once. The sample was Tregs sorted from blood. The receptors were sampled from a human donor in good health.

The V and J genes are TRBV7-2 and TRBJ2-5; D possibly corresponds to TRBD2 (6 bases). Trimming took 6 bases from V and 5 from J, leaving 13 bases between them. The CDR3 extends over 13 amino acids. Germline V lookup: CDR1 SGHTA, CDR2 FQGNSA. For the CDR3, the DNA is TGTGCCAGCAGACGGGGGATCGGGGAGACCCAGTACTTC. The encoded protein is CASRRGIGETQYF.

V gene TRBV4-1 combines with J gene TRBJ2-2, with TRBD2 matching 12 bases. The CDR3 sequence is 18 residues long. J was trimmed by 0 bases and V by 4 bases; bases with no gene match: 6. From germline, CDR1 is MGHRA and CDR2 YSYEKL. The CDR3 sequence is CASSLRLAGAANTGELFF. The DNA for the CDR3 is TGCGCCAGCAGCCTGAGACTAGCGGGGGCCGCGAACACCGGGGAGCTGTTTTTT.

For this clone: The same CDR3 arises from other DNA sequences in this sample as well. This chain links TRBV9 with TRBJ2-2; 8 nucleotides agree with TRBD2. The CDR3 contains 15 residues. Germline CDR1 and CDR2: SGDLS and YYNGEE. Trimming removed 0 bases from V and 4 bases from J; junction bases left unmatched: 2. CDR3 sequence: CASSVALAGTGELFF. As DNA, the CDR3 is TGTGCCAGCAGCGTAGCTCTAGCGGGCACCGGGGAGCTGTTTTTT.

The chain links TRBV10-3 to TRBJ1-6; unclear D gene. Trimming shortened V by 6 bases and J by 7 bases, and 16 bases separated the two germline ends. The CDR3 is made up of 15 amino acids. Germline V gene data show CDR1 as ENHRY and CDR2 as SYGVKD. The CDR3 loop reads CAIRAGLEGNSPLHF. CDR3 sequence (DNA): TGTGCCATCAGGGCTGGACTAGAGGGAAATTCACCCCTCCACTTT.

This rearrangement joins TRBV5-1 to TRBJ2-7; 9 nucleotides align to TRBD2. V shed 2 bases, J shed 5 bases, and the junction held 8 bases outside the gene matches. This CDR3 comprises 15 residues. Germline V lookup: CDR1 SGHRS, CDR2 YFSETQ. The CDR3: CASSFGGRARHEQYF. The DNA for the CDR3 is TGCGCCAGCAGCTTCGGCGGGAGGGCCCGGCACGAGCAGTACTTC.

This clone showed up just once. The chain links TRBV2 to TRBJ2-3, with D hard to call. Trimming removed 6 bases from V and 1 base from J, with 8 bases in between. The CDR3 is 13 residues long. The germline CDR1 and CDR2 sequences are SNHLY and FYNNEI. CDR3 residues: CASSLGRTDTQYF. The DNA of the CDR3 is TGTGCCAGCAGCCTTGGACGCACAGATACGCAGTATTTT.

J is TRBJ1-1 and V is TRBV5-1, with 7 nucleotides matching TRBD1. V lost 4 bases and J lost 0; bases outside the gene matches: 9. This CDR3 contains 16 residues. Germline CDR1 and CDR2: SGHRS and YFSETQ. CDR3 region: CASSPSLTGLNTEAFF. The DNA for the CDR3 is TGCGCCAGCAGCCCATCATTGACAGGGTTGAACACTGAAGCTTTCTTT.

This rearrangement joins TRBV7-2 to TRBJ2-5; 8 bases map to TRBD2. J was trimmed by 4 bases and V by 6 bases; bases with no gene match: 7. The germline gives CDR1 SGHTA, CDR2 FQGNSA. The CDR3 contains 14 residues. The chain's CDR3 is CASRLRGGGETQYF. CDR3 bases: TGTGCCAGCAGACTCCGGGGGGGCGGAGAGACCCAGTACTTC.

This sequence joins TRBV6-5 and TRBJ1-3; unclear D gene. The V end was cut by 4 bases, the J end by 2 bases, with 15 bases between. The CDR3 is 16 residues long. CDR1 and CDR2 (germline): MNHEY, SVGAGI. The CDR3 DNA follows: TGTGCCAGCAGTTCCCCTCCGAGGCTAACTGGAAACACCATATATTTT. Translating it yields CASSSPPRLTGNTIYF.

This chain links TRBV7-6 with TRBJ2-7, with TRBD2 as a possible D gene (6 bases). In germline, CDR1 is SGHVS, CDR2 FNYEAQ. With 3 bases removed from V and 3 bases from J, the gap between germline ends came to 15 bases. The CDR3 loop spans 15 amino acids. The CDR3 region has the DNA TGTGCCAGCAGCTTGCTAGCGTCAAAAGGCTACGAGCAGTACTTC. Translating gives CASSLLASKGYEQYF.

The chain is built from TRBV10-3 and TRBJ2-1; 7 nucleotides match TRBD1. The ends lost 6 bases at V and 0 bases at J; junction bases unmatched: 14. From germline, CDR1 is ENHRY and CDR2 SYGVKD. The CDR3 length is 18 residues. CDR3 DNA: TGTGCCATCAGCGCCCGAGAGGGGGCTTCGGTCTCCTACAATGAGCAGTTCTTC. Protein product: CAISAREGASVSYNEQFF.

The chain recombines TRBV15 with TRBJ2-7, with TRBD2 matching over 8 bases. The CDR3 totals 18 residues. Germline CDR1 LNHNV, CDR2 YYDKDF (reference sequence). The trim removed 0 bases at V and 2 bases at J, leaving 12 bases unmatched. For the CDR3, the DNA is TGTGCCACCAGCAGAGATTTGGTAAGCGGGAGTCAGCCCTACGAGCAGTACTTC. As protein: CATSRDLVSGSQPYEQYF.

V usage is TRBV12-5 and J usage is TRBJ2-5; weak D call: TRBD1 (6 bases). Germline V gene data show CDR1 as LGHNT and CDR2 as FRNRAP. Trimming took off 4 bases at V and 7 bases at J, with 22 bases between the two ends. The CDR3 is made up of 16 amino acids. The CDR3, as DNA: TGTGCTAGTGGTTATAATTCGGGACATCAGGTCGGGACCCAGTACTTC. Residues: CASGYNSGHQVGTQYF.

The chain links TRBV6-5 to TRBJ1-5, with 12 bases matching TRBD1. Germline CDR1 reads MNHEY; CDR2 reads SVGAGI. Trimming cost V 7 bases and J 7 bases; bases outside gene matches: 8. The CDR3 loop spans 15 amino acids. The CDR3 DNA follows: TGTGCCAGCAAACCGGGACAGGGGGCCCGCCAGCCCCAGCATTTT. Translated, it gives CASKPGQGARQPQHF.

The chain is built from TRBV5-1 and TRBJ1-4, with TRBD1 as a possible D gene (5 bases). This CDR3 has 13 amino acids. The V gene's germline CDR1 is SGHRS and CDR2 YFSETQ. V was shortened by 5 bases and J by 7 bases, with 12 bases between the two germline ends. CDR3 coding DNA: TGCGCCAGCAGGGGGGGAGATGGTGAAAAACTGTTTTTT. Amino acids: CASRGGDGEKLFF.

The gene calls are TRBV6-1 and TRBJ2-7; 9 nucleotides agree with TRBD1. This CDR3 is 14 amino acids long. Germline values: CDR1 MNHNS, CDR2 SASEGT. Germline trimming cut 6 bases from V and 1 base from J; bases unmatched to any gene: 4. CDR3 coding DNA: TGTGCCAGCAGGAACGGACAGGGGTCCTACGAGCAGTACTTC. This gives the protein CASRNGQGSYEQYF.

The chain joins TRBV7-9 to TRBJ2-6; a possible D gene is TRBD2 (5 bases). The CDR3 runs to 17 residues. Deletions cut 2 bases from V and 0 bases from J, with 11 bases between. Germline CDR1 SEHNR, CDR2 FQNEAQ (reference sequence). The CDR3 sequence is CASSLSFGDSGANVLTF. CDR3 nucleotide sequence: TGTGCCAGCAGCTTAAGCTTCGGGGACTCTGGGGCCAACGTCCTGACTTTC.

The chain joins TRBV9 to TRBJ2-7; the match to TRBD2 covers 7 bases. The trim removed 3 bases at V and 3 bases at J, leaving 15 bases unmatched. The CDR3 consists of 17 residues. In germline, CDR1 is SGDLS, CDR2 YYNGEE. The CDR3 DNA reads as TGTGCCAGCAGCGCCCGGGGGGAGAGCAATAAAAACTACGAGCAGTACTTC. This gives the protein CASSARGESNKNYEQYF.

The chain links TRBV2 to TRBJ2-7; 11 positions agree with TRBD1. V lost 5 bases to trimming and J lost 7 bases; unmatched junction nucleotides: 7. The CDR3 is 14 residues long. Germline CDR1 is SNHLY and CDR2 is FYNNEI. The CDR3 DNA sequence: TGTGCCAGCAGTCCTGGACAGGGGGCAAGGGAGCAGTACTTC. Its protein is CASSPGQGAREQYF.

The chain uses TRBV25-1 and TRBJ1-1; 7 nucleotides agree with TRBD1. Per germline, CDR1 MGHDK and CDR2 SYGVNS. The trim removed 11 bases at V and 0 bases at J, leaving 12 bases unmatched. The length of the CDR3 is 15 residues. The DNA for the CDR3 is TGTGCCGAGGGGGCCGGGACAATGATGAACACTGAAGCTTTCTTT. Its translation is CAEGAGTMMNTEAFF.

The genes are TRBV10-3 and TRBJ2-3; no definite D call. Germline loops: CDR1 ENHRY, CDR2 SYGVKD. The ends were cut back, 10 bases at V and 0 bases at J, with 8 bases in the middle. The CDR3 is 12 residues long. The CDR3 region is CAKGVSTDTQYF. CDR3 coding DNA: TGTGCCAAGGGTGTTAGCACAGATACGCAGTATTTT.

J is TRBJ2-1 and V is TRBV14, with 8 bases matching TRBD2. The CDR3 contains 18 residues. The V gene end was trimmed by 1 base and the J gene end by 0 bases; junction bases not matched to a gene: 8. Germline CDR1 SGHDN, CDR2 FVKESK. This CDR3 reads CASSQGLTSGGSYNEQFF. In DNA form, the CDR3 reads TGTGCCAGCAGCCAAGGGCTCACTAGCGGAGGCTCCTACAATGAGCAGTTCTTC.

This rearrangement joins TRBV4-1 to TRBJ2-3; D perhaps matches TRBD1 (6 bases). The CDR3 consists of 16 residues. V dropped 1 base and J dropped 0 bases, with 11 bases sitting between them. CDR1 MGHRA and CDR2 YSYEKL come from the germline V gene. The CDR3 here is CASSQGVQGSTDTQYF. The CDR3, as DNA: TGCGCCAGCAGCCAAGGAGTCCAGGGGAGCACAGATACGCAGTATTTT.

The rearrangement uses TRBV6-6 and TRBJ1-4; D is unclear. Germline V CDR1 and CDR2: MNHNY, SVGAGI (reference sequence). This CDR3 region has 12 residues. The germline V and J ends were trimmed by 6 bases and 4 bases, with 6 bases remaining between them. CDR3 loop: CASRRVNEKLFF. The CDR3 bases are TGTGCCAGCAGGCGGGTTAATGAAAAACTGTTTTTT.

This rearrangement joins TRBV4-1 to TRBJ2-1; the match to TRBD2 covers 10 bases. Germline lookup yields CDR1 MGHRA and CDR2 YSYEKL. J lost 0 bases, V lost 1 base, and 6 bases had no gene match. The CDR3 covers 18 residues. CDR3 sequence: CASSQGTSGLSSYNEQFF. The CDR3 DNA follows: TGCGCCAGCAGCCAAGGGACTAGCGGCCTCAGCTCCTACAATGAGCAGTTCTTC.

The chain is built from TRBV5-6 and TRBJ2-3; 11 bases line up with TRBD2. V trimming: 5 bases; J trimming: 2 bases; junction bases outside the gene matches: 7. CDR3 length: 16 amino acids. The germline V gene encodes CDR1 SGHDT and CDR2 YYEEEE. CDR3 bases: TGTGCCAGCAGACATAGACTAGCGGGGACCACAGATACGCAGTATTTT. Protein product: CASRHRLAGTTDTQYF.

The chain is built from TRBV4-1 and TRBJ2-5; TRBD2 matches at 7 bases. Germline assignment: CDR1 MGHRA and CDR2 YSYEKL. V trimming: 3 bases; J trimming: 5 bases; junction bases outside the gene matches: 3. The CDR3 has 13 residues. DNA of the CDR3: TGCGCCAGCAGCCAGGGAGGGCAGGAGACCCAGTACTTC. This codes for CASSQGGQETQYF.

The V and J genes are TRBV5-1 and TRBJ2-2; D gene ambiguous. Trimming took off 4 bases at V and 1 base at J, with 8 bases between the two ends. This CDR3 contains 14 residues. Germline CDR1 is SGHRS and CDR2 is YFSETQ. CDR3 amino acids: CASSPLQNTGELFF. CDR3 DNA: TGCGCCAGCAGCCCCCTACAGAACACCGGGGAGCTGTTTTTT. Full variable domain (remainder filled in from reference TRBV5-1 and TRBJ2-2): KAGVTQTPRYLIKTRGQQVTLSCSPISGHRSVSWYQQTPGQGLQFLFEYFSETQRNKGNFPGRFSGRQFSNSRSEMNVSTLELGDSALYLCASSPLQNTGELFFGEGSRLTVL.

The CDR3 is CASSAQGGATYGYTF. CDR3 nucleotides: TGCGCCAGCAGCGCGCAGGGGGGCGCGACCTATGGCTACACCTTC. The gene calls are TRBV5-1 and TRBJ1-2, with 7 bases fitting TRBD1. Germline V gene sequence: CDR1 SGHRS, CDR2 YFSETQ. V was pared by 4 bases and J by 4 bases, with 10 bases of the junction left unmatched. There are 15 residues in the CDR3. Drawing the rest from reference TRBV5-1 and TRBJ1-2, the complete variable domain is KAGVTQTPRYLIKTRGQQVTLSCSPISGHRSVSWYQQTPGQGLQFLFEYFSETQRNKGNFPGRFSGRQFSNSRSEMNVSTLELGDSALYLCASSAQGGATYGYTFGSGTRLTVV.

This rearrangement joins TRBV10-1 to TRBJ1-1; 8 nucleotides align to TRBD1. The CDR3 loop spans 14 amino acids. V dropped 6 bases and J dropped 0; count of bases not matched to a gene: 3. Germline V gives CDR1 WNHNN, CDR2 SYGVQD (reference sequence). The DNA for the CDR3 is TGCGCCAGCAGACCAGGGGGCCTGAACACTGAAGCTTTCTTT. This translates into CASRPGGLNTEAFF.

This clone was counted once. In DNA, the CDR3 is TGCAGCGTTGACTGGTTTCGATGGGAGCAGTACTTC. Translating it yields CSVDWFRWEQYF. The chain combines TRBV29-1 with TRBJ2-7; D unclear. The CDR3 has 12 amino acids. CDR1 is SQVTM, CDR2 ANQGSEA, per germline. The ends were cut back, 3 bases at V and 7 bases at J, with 13 bases in the middle.